This TCR beta chain appears in the sequencing data of a study of blood T cells in healthy people across ages. Whole-study results and caveats: The study regarded diversity estimates from one million T cells as underestimates. Per million T cells, TCR beta diversity dropped roughly linearly as age increased.

Note on this clonotype: The antigen is unknown.

A sample-barcoded 5' primer and a J-beta primer mix were used in a second PCR of roughly 6 to 11 cycles. Each single sample gave us at least 3 million CDR3-containing paired-end reads. A single record per CDR3 protein comes from TCRdb applying MiXCR to the 5' RACE reads. The data show 850,000 to 1,000,000 distinct CDR3 sequences, with just over 50% seen just once and 20% to 25% held by the top ten. At least 5.5 micrograms of total RNA were extracted per sample. Sequenced input: blood. The receptor comes from a woman aged 55-70 years in good health.

The CDR3 DNA reads as TGTGCCAGCAGCTTAGTGGTGGGGCACCAAGAGACCCAGTACTTC. Translated: CASSLVVGHQETQYF. The chain recombines TRBV7-2 with TRBJ2-5; tentatively, D is TRBD1 (5 bases). Trimming removed 1 base from V and 0 bases from J, with 9 bases in between. The CDR3 loop spans 15 amino acids. The germline V gene has CDR1 SGHTA and CDR2 FQGNSA.